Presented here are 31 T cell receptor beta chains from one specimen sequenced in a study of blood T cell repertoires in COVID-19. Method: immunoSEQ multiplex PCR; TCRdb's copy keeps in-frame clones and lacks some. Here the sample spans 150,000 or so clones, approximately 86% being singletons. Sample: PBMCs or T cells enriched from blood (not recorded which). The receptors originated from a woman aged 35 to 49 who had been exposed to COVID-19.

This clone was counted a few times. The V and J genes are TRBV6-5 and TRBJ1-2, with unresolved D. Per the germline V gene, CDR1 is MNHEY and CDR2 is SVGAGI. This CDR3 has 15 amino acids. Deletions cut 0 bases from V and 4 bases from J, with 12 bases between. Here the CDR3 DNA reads TGTGCCAGCAGTTACTCGAGGGTCCTCGGCTATGGCTACACCTTC. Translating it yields CASSYSRVLGYGYTF.

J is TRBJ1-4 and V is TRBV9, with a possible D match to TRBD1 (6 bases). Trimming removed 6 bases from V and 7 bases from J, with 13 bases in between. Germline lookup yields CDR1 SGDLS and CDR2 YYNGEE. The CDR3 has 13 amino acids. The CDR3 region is CASNPTGSEKLFF. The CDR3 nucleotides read TGTGCCAGCAACCCGACAGGTTCTGAAAAACTGTTTTTT.

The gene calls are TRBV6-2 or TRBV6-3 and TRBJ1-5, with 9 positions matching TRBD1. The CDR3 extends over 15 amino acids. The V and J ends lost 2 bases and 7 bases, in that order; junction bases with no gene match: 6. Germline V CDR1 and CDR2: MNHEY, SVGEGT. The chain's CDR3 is CASSYTQGAGQPQHF. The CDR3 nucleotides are TGTGCCAGCAGTTACACACAGGGGGCAGGGCAGCCCCAGCATTTT.

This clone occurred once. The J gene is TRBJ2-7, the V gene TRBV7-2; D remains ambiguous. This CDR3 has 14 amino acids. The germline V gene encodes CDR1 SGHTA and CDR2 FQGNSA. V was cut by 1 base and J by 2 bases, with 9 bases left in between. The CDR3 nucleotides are TGTGCCAGCAGCTTAGACAGTTCAGCCTACGAGCAGTACTTC. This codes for CASSLDSSAYEQYF.

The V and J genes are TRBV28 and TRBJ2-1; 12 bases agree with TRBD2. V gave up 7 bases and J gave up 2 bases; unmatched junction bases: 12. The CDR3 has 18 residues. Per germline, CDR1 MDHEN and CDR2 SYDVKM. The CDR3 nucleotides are TGTGCCAGCACTACCGCGGGACTAGCGGGCGATACCTACAATGAGCAGTTCTTC. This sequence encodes CASTTAGLAGDTYNEQFF.

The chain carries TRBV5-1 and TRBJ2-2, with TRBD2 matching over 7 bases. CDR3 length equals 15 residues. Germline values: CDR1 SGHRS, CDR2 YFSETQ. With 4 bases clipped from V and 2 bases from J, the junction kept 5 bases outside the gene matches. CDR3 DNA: TGCGCCAGCAGCGAAGCTAGCGGAAACACCGGGGAGCTGTTTTTT. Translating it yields CASSEASGNTGELFF. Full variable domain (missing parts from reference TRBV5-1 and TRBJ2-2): KAGVTQTPRYLIKTRGQQVTLSCSPISGHRSVSWYQQTPGQGLQFLFEYFSETQRNKGNFPGRFSGRQFSNSRSEMNVSTLELGDSALYLCASSEASGNTGELFFGEGSRLTVL.

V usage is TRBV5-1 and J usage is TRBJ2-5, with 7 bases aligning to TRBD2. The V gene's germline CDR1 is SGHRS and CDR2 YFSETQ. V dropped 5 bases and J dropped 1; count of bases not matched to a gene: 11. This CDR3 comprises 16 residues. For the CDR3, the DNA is TGCGCCAGCAGACGGGTCGGGTCTAGCGGCCAAGAGACCCAGTACTTC. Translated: CASRRVGSSGQETQYF.

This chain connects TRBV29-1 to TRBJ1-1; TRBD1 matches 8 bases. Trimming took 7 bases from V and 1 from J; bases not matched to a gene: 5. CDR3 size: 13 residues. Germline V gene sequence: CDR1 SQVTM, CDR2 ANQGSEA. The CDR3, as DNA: TGCAGCGCCGTCGACAGGGGGAACACTGAAGCTTTCTTT. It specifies CSAVDRGNTEAFF. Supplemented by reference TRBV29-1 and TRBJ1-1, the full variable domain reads SAVISQKPSRDICQRGTSLTIQCQVDSQVTMMFWYRQQPGQSLTLIATANQGSEATYESGFVIDKFPISRPNLTFSTLTVSNMSPEDSSIYLCSAVDRGNTEAFFGQGTRLTVV.

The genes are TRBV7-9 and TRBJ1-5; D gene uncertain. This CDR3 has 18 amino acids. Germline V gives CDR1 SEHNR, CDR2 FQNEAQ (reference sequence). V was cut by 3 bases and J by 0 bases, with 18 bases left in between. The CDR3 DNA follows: TGTGCCAGCAGCTTGGATCTTGGGCGAACAACTAGCAATCAGCCCCAGCATTTT. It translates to CASSLDLGRTTSNQPQHF.

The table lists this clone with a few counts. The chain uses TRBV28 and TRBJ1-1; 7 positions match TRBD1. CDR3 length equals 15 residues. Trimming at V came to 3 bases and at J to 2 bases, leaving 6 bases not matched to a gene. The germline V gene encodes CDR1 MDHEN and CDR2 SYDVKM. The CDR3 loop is CASSFIEGANTEAFF. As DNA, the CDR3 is TGTGCCAGCAGTTTTATTGAGGGGGCTAACACTGAAGCTTTCTTT.

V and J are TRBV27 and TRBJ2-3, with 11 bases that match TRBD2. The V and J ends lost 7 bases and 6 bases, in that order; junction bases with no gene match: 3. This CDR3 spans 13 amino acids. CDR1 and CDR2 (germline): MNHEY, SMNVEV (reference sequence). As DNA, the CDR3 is TGTGCCAGCACCCTAGCGGGGGGTGATACGCAGTATTTT. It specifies CASTLAGGDTQYF.

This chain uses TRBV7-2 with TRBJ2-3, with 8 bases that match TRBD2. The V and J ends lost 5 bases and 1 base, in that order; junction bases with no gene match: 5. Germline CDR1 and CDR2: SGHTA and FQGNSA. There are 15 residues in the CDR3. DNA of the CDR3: TGTGCCAGCAGCGGAAATAGCGGGGGCACAGATACGCAGTATTTT. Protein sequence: CASSGNSGGTDTQYF.

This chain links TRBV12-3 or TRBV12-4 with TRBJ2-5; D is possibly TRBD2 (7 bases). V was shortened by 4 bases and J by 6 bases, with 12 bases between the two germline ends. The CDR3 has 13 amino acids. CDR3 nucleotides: TGTGCCAGCAGTTCCCGGGGGGCGCAGACCCAGTACTTC. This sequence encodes CASSSRGAQTQYF.

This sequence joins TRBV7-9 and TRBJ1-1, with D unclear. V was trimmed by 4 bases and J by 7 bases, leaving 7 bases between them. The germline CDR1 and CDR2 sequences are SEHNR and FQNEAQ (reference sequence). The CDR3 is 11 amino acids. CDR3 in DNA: TGTGCCAGCAGCTCCCTATTTGAAGCTTTCTTT. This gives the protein CASSSLFEAFF.

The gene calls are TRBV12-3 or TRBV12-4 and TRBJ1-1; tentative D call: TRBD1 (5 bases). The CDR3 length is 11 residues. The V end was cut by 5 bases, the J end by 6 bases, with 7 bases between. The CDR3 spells CASSQGSEAFF. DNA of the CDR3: TGTGCCAGCAGTCAGGGTTCTGAAGCTTTCTTT.

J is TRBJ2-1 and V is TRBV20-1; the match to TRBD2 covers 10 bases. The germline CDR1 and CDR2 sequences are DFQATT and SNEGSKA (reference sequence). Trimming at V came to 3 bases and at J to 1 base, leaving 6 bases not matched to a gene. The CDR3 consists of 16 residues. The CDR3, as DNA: TGCAGTGCTAGTCTTCTAGCGGGGGCATCCTACAATGAGCAGTTCTTC. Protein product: CSASLLAGASYNEQFF.

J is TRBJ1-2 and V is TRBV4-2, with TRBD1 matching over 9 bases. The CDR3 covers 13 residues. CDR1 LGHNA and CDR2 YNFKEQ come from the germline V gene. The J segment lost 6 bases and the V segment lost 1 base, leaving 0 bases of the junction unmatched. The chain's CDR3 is CASSQGDRDGYTF. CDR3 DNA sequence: TGTGCCAGCAGCCAAGGGGACAGGGATGGCTACACCTTC.

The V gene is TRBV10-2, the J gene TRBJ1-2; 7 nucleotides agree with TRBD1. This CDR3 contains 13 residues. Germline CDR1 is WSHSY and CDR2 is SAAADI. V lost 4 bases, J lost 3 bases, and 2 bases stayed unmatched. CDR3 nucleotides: TGCGCCAGCAGTGGGGACAGAGACTATGGCTACACCTTC. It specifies CASSGDRDYGYTF.

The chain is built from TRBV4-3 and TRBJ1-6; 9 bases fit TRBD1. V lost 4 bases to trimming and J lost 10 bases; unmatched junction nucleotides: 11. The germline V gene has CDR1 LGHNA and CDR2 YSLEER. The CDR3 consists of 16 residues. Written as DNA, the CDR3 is TGCGCCAGCAGCCCTAAACAGGGGGCATCCAGATCACCCCTCCACTTT. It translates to CASSPKQGASRSPLHF.

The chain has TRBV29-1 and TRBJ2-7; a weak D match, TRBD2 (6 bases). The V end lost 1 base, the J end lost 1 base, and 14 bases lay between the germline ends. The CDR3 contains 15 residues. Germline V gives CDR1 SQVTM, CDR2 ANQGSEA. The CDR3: CSVEGTTKESYEQYF. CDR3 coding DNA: TGCAGCGTTGAAGGGACTACCAAAGAATCCTACGAGCAGTACTTC.

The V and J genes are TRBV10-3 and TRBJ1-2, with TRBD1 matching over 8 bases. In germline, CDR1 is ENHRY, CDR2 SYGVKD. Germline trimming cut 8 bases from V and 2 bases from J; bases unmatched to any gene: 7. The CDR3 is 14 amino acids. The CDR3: CAIWADRENYGYTF. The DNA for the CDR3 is TGTGCCATCTGGGCGGACAGGGAGAACTATGGCTACACCTTC.

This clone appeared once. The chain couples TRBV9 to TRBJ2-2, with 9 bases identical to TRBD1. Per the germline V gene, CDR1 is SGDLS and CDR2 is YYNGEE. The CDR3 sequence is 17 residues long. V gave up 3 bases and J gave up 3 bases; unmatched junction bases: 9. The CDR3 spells CASSGLSGQGYTGELFF. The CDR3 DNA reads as TGTGCCAGCAGCGGACTTTCGGGACAGGGTTACACCGGGGAGCTGTTTTTT.

CDR3 amino acids: CASSQGDETQYF. The CDR3 DNA reads as TGTGCCAGCAGCCAGGGGGACGAGACCCAGTACTTC. The chain joins TRBV6-5 to TRBJ2-5, with TRBD1 identical over 7 bases. With 6 bases clipped from V and 5 bases from J, the junction kept 3 bases outside the gene matches. In germline, CDR1 is MNHEY, CDR2 SVGAGI. The CDR3 is 12 amino acids.

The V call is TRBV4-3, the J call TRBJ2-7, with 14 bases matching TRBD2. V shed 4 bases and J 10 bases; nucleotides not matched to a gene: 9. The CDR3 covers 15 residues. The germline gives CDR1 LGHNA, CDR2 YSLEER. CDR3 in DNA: TGCGCCAGCAGCCTCGCCGGGACTAGCGGGAGTCTACAGTACTTC. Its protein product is CASSLAGTSGSLQYF.

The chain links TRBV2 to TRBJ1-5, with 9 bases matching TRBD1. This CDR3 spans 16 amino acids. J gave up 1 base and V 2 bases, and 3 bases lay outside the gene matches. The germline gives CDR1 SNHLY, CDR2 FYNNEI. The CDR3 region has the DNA TGTGCCAGCAGTGAACCCGACAGGGGGAGCAATCAGCCCCAGCATTTT. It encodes CASSEPDRGSNQPQHF.

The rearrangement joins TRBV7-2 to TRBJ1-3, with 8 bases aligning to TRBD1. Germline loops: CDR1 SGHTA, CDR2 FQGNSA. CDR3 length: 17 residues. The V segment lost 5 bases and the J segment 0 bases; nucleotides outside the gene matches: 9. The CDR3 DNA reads TGTGCCAGCAGCCTCGGACAGGGCACACTCTCTGGAAACACCATATATTTT. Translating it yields CASSLGQGTLSGNTIYF.

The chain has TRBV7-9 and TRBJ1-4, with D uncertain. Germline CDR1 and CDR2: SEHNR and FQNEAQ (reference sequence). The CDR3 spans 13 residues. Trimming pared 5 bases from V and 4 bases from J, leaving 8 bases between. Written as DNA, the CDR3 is TGTGCCAGCAGCATCGGGATTAATGAAAAACTGTTTTTT. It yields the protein CASSIGINEKLFF.

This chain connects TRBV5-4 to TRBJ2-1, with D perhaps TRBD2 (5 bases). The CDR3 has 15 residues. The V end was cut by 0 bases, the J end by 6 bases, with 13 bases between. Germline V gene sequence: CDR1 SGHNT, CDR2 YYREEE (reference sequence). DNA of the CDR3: TGTGCCAGCAGCTTGGGGCCTAATGCGGGCAATGAGCAGTTCTTC. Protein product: CASSLGPNAGNEQFF.

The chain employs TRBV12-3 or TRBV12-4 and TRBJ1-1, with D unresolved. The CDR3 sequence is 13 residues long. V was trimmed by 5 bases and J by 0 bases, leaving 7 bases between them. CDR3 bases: TGTGCCAGCAGTACTGCACTGAACACTGAAGCTTTCTTT. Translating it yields CASSTALNTEAFF.

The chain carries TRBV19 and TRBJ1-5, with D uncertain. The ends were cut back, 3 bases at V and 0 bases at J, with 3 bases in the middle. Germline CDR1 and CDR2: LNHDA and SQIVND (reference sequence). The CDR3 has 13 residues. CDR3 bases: TGTGCCAGTAGTATGAGTAGCAATCAGCCCCAGCATTTT. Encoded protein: CASSMSSNQPQHF.

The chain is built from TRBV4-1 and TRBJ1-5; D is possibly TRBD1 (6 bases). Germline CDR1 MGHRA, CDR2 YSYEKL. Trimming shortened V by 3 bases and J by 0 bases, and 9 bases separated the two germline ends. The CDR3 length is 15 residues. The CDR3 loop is CASSQGHFSNQPQHF. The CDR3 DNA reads TGCGCCAGCAGCCAGGGACACTTTAGCAATCAGCCCCAGCATTTT.